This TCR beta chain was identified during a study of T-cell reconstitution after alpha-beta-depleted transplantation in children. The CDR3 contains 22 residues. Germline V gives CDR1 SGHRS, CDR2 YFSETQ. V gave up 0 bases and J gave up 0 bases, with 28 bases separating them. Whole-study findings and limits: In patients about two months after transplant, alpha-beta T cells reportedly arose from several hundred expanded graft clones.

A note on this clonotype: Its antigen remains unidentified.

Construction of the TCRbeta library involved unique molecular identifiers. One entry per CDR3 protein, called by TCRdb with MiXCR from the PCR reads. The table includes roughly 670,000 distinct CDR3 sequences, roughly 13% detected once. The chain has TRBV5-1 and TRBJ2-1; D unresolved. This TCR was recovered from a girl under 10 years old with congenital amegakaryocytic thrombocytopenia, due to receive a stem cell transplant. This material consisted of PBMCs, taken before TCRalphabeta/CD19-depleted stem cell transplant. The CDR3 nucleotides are TGCGCCAGCAGCTTGGGTCTTGTGACTCCACGTCGAATTACTGCCTCCTACAATGAGCAGTTCTTC. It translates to CASSLGLVTPRRITASYNEQFF.